The 19 T cell receptor beta chains in this list originate from one sample, sequenced in a study of tumor-infiltrating lymphocytes in primary liver carcinoma. RNA and DNA were co-extracted from roughly 20-30 mg of unsorted bulk tissue. Researchers generated TCR beta cDNA from around 0.55 ug of total RNA, relying on a constant-region primer. Modified slightly, ARM-PCR produced TCR beta libraries over three nested multiplex PCR rounds. Researchers ran the first two PCR rounds for roughly 10 cycles each with TRBV1-TRBV30 forward primers and a C-beta reverse primer. From the multiplex PCR reads, TCRdb called clonotypes with MiXCR, one entry per CDR3 protein. Of over 35,000 distinct CDR3 sequences listed, nearly 75% were seen once; the top ten hold around 15%. The specimen sequenced was liver tumor tissue from sampling region 4. Subset noted: tumor region T4, right-lateral pole. These receptor sequences come from a man aged 35 to 55 with primary liver carcinoma and hepatitis B virus infection.

This clonotype was picked up one time. This chain joins TRBV12-3 or TRBV12-4 and TRBJ2-3; no clear D gene. The last part of the DNA fits TRBJ1-5 better; the J call may be wrong. The CDR3 runs 14 residues. CDR3 in DNA: TGTGCCAGCACTTCACCTAGCGGGTGGGATACGCAGCATTTT. It codes for CASTSPSGWDTQHF.

This clonotype has only one observation. The junction shows a germline mismatch at one end, possibly a read error. This chain joins TRBV10-3 and TRBJ2-7; 9 positions match TRBD2. CDR1 and CDR2 (germline): ENHRY, SYGVKD. This CDR3 is 16 amino acids long. For the CDR3, the DNA is TGTGTCATCAGTGCTGGGCGGGAGACTAGCGGTTACGAACAGTACTTC. Protein: CVISAGRETSGYEQYF.

In this sample, this clonotype turned up many times. This may stem from a read error, because a much larger clone lies one nucleotide away. The chain combines TRBV11-2 with TRBJ2-1, with 7 bases matching TRBD2. The CDR3 loop spans 16 amino acids. Germline V gene data show CDR1 as SGHAT and CDR2 as FQNNGV. The V and J ends lost 4 bases and 6 bases, in that order; junction bases with no gene match: 12. CDR3 loop: CASSSPGGSGSNEQFF. The CDR3 DNA sequence: TGTGCCAGCAGCTCCCCCGGCGGGAGTGGGTCCAATGAGCAGTTCTTC.

Notes on this clonotype: At one end, the junction sequence differs from germline, possibly due to a read error. The chain uses TRBV6-4 and TRBJ2-2; the D gene is possibly TRBD1 (6 bases). The germline CDR1 and CDR2 sequences are MRHNA and SNTAGT. This CDR3 is 15 amino acids long. The CDR3 loop is CASSTDVGAHRGAVF. The DNA for the CDR3 is TGTGCCAGCAGTACAGACGTGGGGGCCCACCGGGGAGCTGTTTTT.

Regarding this clonotype: The junction departs from the called germline gene at one end, perhaps through a read error. The rearrangement links TRBV30 to TRBJ2-7; 12 bases match TRBD2. This CDR3 contains 15 residues. The V gene's germline CDR1 is GTSNPN and CDR2 SVGIG (reference sequence). CDR3 protein: CVWSPLAGGPNERYF. The CDR3 nucleotides read TGTGTCTGGAGTCCTCTAGCGGGAGGGCCCAACGAGCGGTACTTC.

The table lists this clonotype with many counts. The chain links TRBV5-1 to TRBJ2-3, with D possibly being TRBD2 (5 bases). Trimming shortened V by 5 bases and J by 4 bases, and 11 bases separated the two germline ends. In germline, CDR1 is SGHRS, CDR2 YFSETQ. This CDR3 region has 13 residues. CDR3 protein: CASREGSPDTQYF. CDR3 coding DNA: TGCGCCAGCAGGGAAGGGAGCCCAGATACGCAGTATTTT.

The chain couples TRBV6-1 to TRBJ2-1, with TRBD2 matching 7 bases. The CDR3 has 14 residues. Germline loops: CDR1 MNHNS, CDR2 SASEGT. The CDR3 is CVRCSGRAVNEQFF. CDR3 DNA: TGTGTCCGCTGCTCTGGGAGGGCCGTCAATGAGCAGTTCTTC.

As for this clonotype: One end of the junction does not line up with germline, which may come from a read error. The J gene is TRBJ1-3, the V gene TRBV12-3 or TRBV12-4; TRBD1 might be the D (5 bases). The CDR3 spans 14 residues. CDR3 amino acids: CASSSGGTGSTIYF. The CDR3 nucleotides are TGTGCCAGTAGCTCGGGAGGGACTGGAAGCACCATATATTTT.

Of note for this clonotype: This may be a read error, as it is one base from a much larger clone. The final CDR3 position lacks the conserved phenylalanine or tryptophan, pointing to a likely read error. Because the CDR3's place on the DNA is in doubt, the DNA is left out and the CDR3 is given as listed by TCRdb. V is TRBV5-1 and J is TRBJ2-1; the table names TRBD1, a call not compared with the DNA. CDR1 is SGHRS, CDR2 YFSETQ, per germline. Termini included, the CDR3 measures 16 amino acids. The chain's CDR3 is CASISDGAISYNEQVL.

In its sample, this clonotype is medium-sized. The chain employs TRBV5-6 and TRBJ2-4; D gene uncertain. Deletions cut 5 bases from V and 12 bases from J, with 15 bases between. Per germline, CDR1 SGHDT and CDR2 YYEEEE. The CDR3 runs to 12 residues. The CDR3 nucleotides read TGTGCCAGCAGATGGTCGACCGGGCCTCAGTACTTC. As protein: CASRWSTGPQYF. Together with reference TRBV5-6 and TRBJ2-4, the CDR3 gives the full variable domain: DAGVTQSPTHLIKTRGQQVTLRCSPKSGHDTVSWYQQALGQGPQFIFQYYEEEERQRGNFPDRFSGHQFPNYSSELNVNALLLGDSALYLCASRWSTGPQYFGAGTRLSVL.

Concerning this clonotype: One end of the junction fails to match germline, which may point to a read error. CDR3 nucleotide sequence: TGTGCCAACAGACCCACTAAGGGGATCGGAAGCAATCAGCCCCAACATTTT. It specifies CANRPTKGIGSNQPQHF. The chain recombines TRBV28 with TRBJ1-5, with D possibly being TRBD1 (5 bases). This CDR3 spans 17 amino acids. Germline-derived CDR1 and CDR2 are MDHEN and SYDVKM.

Details on this clonotype: With a much larger clone just one base away, this may be a read error. The gene calls are TRBV20-1 and TRBJ1-2; 7 bases match TRBD1. The trim removed 6 bases at V and 8 bases at J, leaving 12 bases unmatched. CDR1 and CDR2 from the germline V gene are DFQATT and SNEGSKA (reference sequence). The CDR3 consists of 13 residues. This CDR3 reads CSAKHIDREGYTF. The CDR3 DNA is TGCAGTGCCAAACACATCGACAGGGAAGGCTACACCTTC.

Notes on this clonotype: This is likely a read error, given that the CDR3 carries no conserved phenylalanine or tryptophan at its end. V and J are TRBV29-1 and TRBJ2-1, with 14 bases matching TRBD2. Near its end, the DNA agrees better with TRBJ2-7, so the J call may be wrong. From germline, CDR1 is SQVTM and CDR2 ANQGSEA. The CDR3 consists of 15 residues. CDR3 amino acids: CSVGLAGGFYNEQYL. The CDR3, as DNA: TGCAGCGTTGGACTAGCGGGAGGGTTCTACAATGAACAGTACTTA.

As concerns this clonotype: A junction end diverges from the germline sequence, so it may reflect a read error. The V gene is TRBV10-3, the J gene TRBJ2-7; possibly TRBD1 for D (6 bases). Germline V gene lookup returns CDR1 ENHRY and CDR2 SYGVKD. The CDR3 spans 12 residues. CDR3 DNA sequence: TGTGCCATCGGGCTAGGGGGTTACGAGCAGTATTTC. It encodes CAIGLGGYEQYF.

Concerning this clonotype itself: This may arise from a read error, as a much more abundant clone is one base away. The CDR3 carries no conserved terminal phenylalanine or tryptophan, so it likely arises from a read error. This chain joins TRBV6-2 or TRBV6-3 and TRBJ2-1; TRBD2 might be the D (6 bases). Per germline, CDR1 MNHEY and CDR2 SVGEGT. The CDR3 has 16 amino acids. The V gene lost 6 bases and the J gene lost 8 bases, with 23 bases spanning the gap. The CDR3 DNA sequence: TGTGCCAGCAGCCCCCGGACTAACGGGAGAGCAGATGAGCAGTTCCTC. Protein sequence: CASSPRTNGRADEQFL.

On this clonotype: The junction shows a germline mismatch at one end, possibly a read error. V usage is TRBV6-1 and J usage is TRBJ1-4; D is ambiguous. CDR1 is MNHNS, CDR2 SASEGT, per germline. This CDR3 has 16 residues. As DNA, the CDR3 is TGTGCCAGCAGTGGAGTGGGTATTGCAACTAATGAAAAGCTGTTTTTT. It encodes CASSGVGIATNEKLFF.

The chain is built from TRBV6-5 and TRBJ2-3, with 8 nucleotides matching TRBD2. Germline V lookup: CDR1 MNHEY, CDR2 SVGAGI. V lost 7 bases to trimming and J lost 3 bases; unmatched junction nucleotides: 9. This CDR3 comprises 15 residues. The CDR3 loop reads CASNTGLVGTDTQYF. In nucleotides, the CDR3 is TGTGCCAGCAACACGGGACTAGTGGGAACAGATACGCAGTATTTT.

The rearrangement links TRBV11-2 to TRBJ2-3; maybe TRBD2 (5 bases). The CDR3 extends over 17 amino acids. The V end lost 10 bases, the J end lost 0 bases, and 23 bases lay between the germline ends. Germline V gene data show CDR1 as SGHAT and CDR2 as FQNNGV. As DNA, the CDR3 is TGTGCCATCACCACCCGGAGGCTAAAGGAGAGCACAGATACGCAGTATTTT. This translates into CAITTRRLKESTDTQYF.

This clonotype was seen once. One end of the junction varies from germline; a read error may be responsible. The chain uses TRBV7-9 and TRBJ2-5, with 8 bases fitting TRBD1. The CDR3 runs 17 residues. Germline V gene lookup returns CDR1 SEHNR and CDR2 FQNEAQ (reference sequence). The CDR3 nucleotides are TGTGCAAGCAGCCTATCCGACAGGGGCTCATATTGTGAGACCCAGTACTTC. Encoded protein: CASSLSDRGSYCETQYF.